Listed here are 32 T cell receptor beta chains from one sample, sequenced in a study of cytomegalovirus exposure and HLA in healthy donors. TCRdb keeps only in-frame clones here, not all; method: immunoSEQ multiplex PCR. The repertoire holds roughly 50,000 clones, with roughly 87% as singletons. The specimen was PBMCs. These receptors were obtained from a woman younger than 30 in good health and CMV-seropositive.

This chain connects TRBV7-9 to TRBJ2-3; 7 nucleotides match TRBD1. Germline V lookup: CDR1 SEHNR, CDR2 FQNEAQ (reference sequence). After removal of 3 bases from V and 4 bases from J, the junction contained 7 bases not matched to a gene. This CDR3 comprises 15 residues. As DNA, the CDR3 is TGTGCCAGCAGCTTCCCACAGGGGAGATCAGATACGCAGTATTTT. Its protein is CASSFPQGRSDTQYF.

The count of this clone is one. V is TRBV27 and J is TRBJ2-3; 9 bases match TRBD2. J gave up 2 bases and V 7 bases, and 10 bases lay outside the gene matches. Per the germline V gene, CDR1 is MNHEY and CDR2 is SMNVEV (reference sequence). The CDR3 loop spans 16 amino acids. The chain's CDR3 is CASKPGAGGLTDTQYF. In DNA, the CDR3 is TGTGCCAGCAAGCCTGGAGCGGGGGGACTCACAGATACGCAGTATTTT.

J is TRBJ2-3 and V is TRBV6-1; D gene ambiguous. Trimming stripped 10 bases from V and 2 bases from J, with 19 bases between. Germline lookup yields CDR1 MNHNS and CDR2 SASEGT. The CDR3 totals 15 residues. The CDR3 here is CAINSPQIFTDTQYF. CDR3 in DNA: TGTGCCATCAACAGCCCCCAGATCTTCACAGATACGCAGTATTTT.

This clone has more than one count but fewer than ten. The chain has TRBV27 and TRBJ2-1; TRBD1 matches 9 bases. With 4 bases clipped from V and 5 bases from J, the junction kept 3 bases outside the gene matches. This CDR3 comprises 14 residues. Germline V CDR1 and CDR2: MNHEY, SMNVEV (reference sequence). CDR3 in amino acids: CASSWTGAHNEQFF. The DNA for the CDR3 is TGTGCCAGCAGTTGGACAGGGGCACACAATGAGCAGTTCTTC.

This sequence joins TRBV28 and TRBJ1-1, with D possibly matching TRBD1 (6 bases). V was pared by 3 bases and J by 5 bases, with 13 bases between. The CDR3 totals 14 residues. The germline V gene has CDR1 MDHEN and CDR2 SYDVKM. Written as DNA, the CDR3 is TGTGCCAGCAGTTTTTCGGGGGGCTGGACTGAAGCTTTCTTT. The encoded protein is CASSFSGGWTEAFF.

The chain combines TRBV30 with TRBJ2-7, with TRBD2 matching over 8 bases. The V gene's germline CDR1 is GTSNPN and CDR2 SVGIG (reference sequence). CDR3 size: 12 residues. V shed 2 bases, J shed 7 bases, and the junction held 4 bases outside the gene matches. CDR3 in DNA: TGTGCCTGGAGTCGCGGGGGGAAAGAGCAGTACTTC. This encodes CAWSRGGKEQYF.

The chain uses TRBV7-6 and TRBJ1-2; 10 bases line up with TRBD1. Trimming cost V 3 bases and J 8 bases; bases outside gene matches: 12. Germline CDR1 and CDR2: SGHVS and FNYEAQ. The CDR3 totals 16 residues. Here the CDR3 DNA reads TGTGCCAGCAGCTTCACCGGGACAGGGGAGTTACGGGGCTACACCTTC. It translates to CASSFTGTGELRGYTF.

The CDR3 nucleotides are TGCGCCAGCAGCACAAGAGCTGGGGGGTTCGCCTCTGGGGCCAACGTCCTGACTTTC. Amino acid sequence: CASSTRAGGFASGANVLTF. The gene calls are TRBV4-3 and TRBJ2-6; perhaps TRBD2 as D (6 bases). Trimming removed 5 bases at V and 0 bases at J, with 20 bases between. CDR1 is LGHNA, CDR2 YSLEER, per germline. The CDR3 runs 19 residues.

J is TRBJ1-1 and V is TRBV6-5, with TRBD1 matching 7 bases. J was trimmed by 7 bases and V by 6 bases; bases with no gene match: 8. The CDR3 is made up of 13 amino acids. Germline CDR1 MNHEY, CDR2 SVGAGI. CDR3 in amino acids: CASSLLQGIEAFF. The CDR3 DNA is TGTGCCAGCAGCCTATTACAGGGGATTGAAGCTTTCTTT.

This chain links TRBV18 with TRBJ1-5, with a weak D call TRBD1 (6 bases). There are 14 residues in the CDR3. Trimming removed 6 bases from V and 7 bases from J, with 16 bases in between. CDR1 and CDR2 (germline): KGHSH, LQKENI. The chain's CDR3 is CASSPVEGEQPQHF. The CDR3 nucleotides are TGTGCCAGCTCGCCAGTCGAGGGGGAGCAGCCCCAGCATTTT.

This chain joins TRBV7-2 and TRBJ1-3, with D hard to call. The germline gives CDR1 SGHTA, CDR2 FQGNSA. Trimming took off 1 base at V and 0 bases at J, with 10 bases between the two ends. The CDR3 totals 16 residues. The CDR3 sequence: CASSLGAPGSGNTIYF. For the CDR3, the DNA is TGTGCCAGCAGCTTAGGGGCGCCTGGCTCTGGAAACACCATATATTTT.

The V and J genes are TRBV27 and TRBJ2-5; maybe TRBD2 (6 bases). From germline, CDR1 is MNHEY and CDR2 SMNVEV (reference sequence). Trimming stripped 6 bases from V and 5 bases from J, with 7 bases between. The length of the CDR3 is 11 residues. In DNA form, the CDR3 reads TGTGCCAGCAGGGGGGGTGAGACCCAGTACTTC. This encodes CASRGGETQYF.

The rearrangement joins TRBV30 to TRBJ1-1; 8 bases agree with TRBD1. Germline CDR1 and CDR2: GTSNPN and SVGIG (reference sequence). V was pared by 1 base and J by 1 base, with 8 bases of the junction left unmatched. The CDR3 extends over 16 amino acids. The CDR3 region is CAWSGPWTGPNTEAFF. DNA of the CDR3: TGTGCCTGGAGTGGACCTTGGACAGGGCCGAACACTGAAGCTTTCTTT. The variable domain in full, with the rest retrieved from reference TRBV30 and TRBJ1-1, is SQTIHQWPATLVQPVGSPLSLECTVEGTSNPNLYWYRQAAGRGLQLLFYSVGIGQISSEVPQNLSASRPQDRQFILSSKKLLLSDSGFYLCAWSGPWTGPNTEAFFGQGTRLTVV.

This clone was picked up a small number of times. The CDR3: CASSPYSRVATNEKLFF. CDR3 DNA sequence: TGTGCCAGCAGTCCCTATTCCAGGGTCGCAACTAATGAAAAACTGTTTTTT. This chain uses TRBV27 with TRBJ1-4; D perhaps matches TRBD1 (5 bases). V was cut by 5 bases and J by 0 bases, with 16 bases left in between. The CDR3 runs to 17 residues. Looked up from germline, CDR1 is MNHEY and CDR2 is SMNVEV (reference sequence).

The genes are TRBV7-2 and TRBJ1-2; D is uncertain. Trimming took 1 base from V and 7 from J, leaving 10 bases between them. The germline CDR1 and CDR2 sequences are SGHTA and FQGNSA. This CDR3 is built from 13 residues. In nucleotides, the CDR3 is TGTGCCAGCAGCTTAGGATCGGAGCCTGGCTACACCTTC. It is translated as CASSLGSEPGYTF.

The CDR3 DNA sequence: TGCGCCAGCAGCTTTCCCCAGGATGGAGAGACCCAGTACTTC. Its translation is CASSFPQDGETQYF. The rearrangement links TRBV5-1 to TRBJ2-5; the D is unclear. Germline V gives CDR1 SGHRS, CDR2 YFSETQ. Deletions cut 2 bases from V and 4 bases from J, with 12 bases between. The CDR3 has 14 amino acids.

This chain connects TRBV5-6 to TRBJ2-5; 7 nucleotides match TRBD2. The V gene end was trimmed by 2 bases and the J gene end by 5 bases; junction bases not matched to a gene: 12. The CDR3 runs to 16 residues. Germline V gene data show CDR1 as SGHDT and CDR2 as YYEEEE. CDR3 region: CASSFGLAGERETQYF. CDR3 bases: TGTGCCAGCAGCTTTGGATTGGCGGGGGAGCGGGAGACCCAGTACTTC.

The V and J genes are TRBV27 and TRBJ2-5; possibly TRBD1 for D (5 bases). The CDR3 totals 14 residues. The V end was cut by 4 bases, the J end by 1 base, with 10 bases between. Germline V gene data show CDR1 as MNHEY and CDR2 as SMNVEV (reference sequence). The CDR3, as DNA: TGTGCCAGCAGTTCGACGACAGTCCAAGAGACCCAGTACTTC. Translation: CASSSTTVQETQYF.

The rearrangement uses TRBV6-6 and TRBJ1-5; 12 positions agree with TRBD1. This CDR3 region has 16 residues. The germline V gene encodes CDR1 MNHNY and CDR2 SVGAGI (reference sequence). The J segment lost 5 bases and the V segment lost 6 bases, leaving 8 bases of the junction unmatched. This chain's CDR3 is CASRYRDRGLHQPQHF. The CDR3 nucleotides are TGTGCCAGCAGATACCGGGACAGGGGGCTTCATCAGCCCCAGCATTTT.

The chain carries TRBV9 and TRBJ2-3, with D maybe TRBD2 (5 bases). This CDR3 comprises 16 residues. V lost 0 bases to trimming and J lost 3 bases, with 14 bases between them. CDR1 SGDLS and CDR2 YYNGEE come from the germline V gene. The CDR3 spells CASSVGRRTPTDTQYF. In DNA form, the CDR3 reads TGTGCCAGCAGCGTAGGGAGGAGGACTCCGACAGATACGCAGTATTTT.

V is TRBV29-1 and J is TRBJ2-5; maybe TRBD1 (5 bases). Germline V gives CDR1 SQVTM, CDR2 ANQGSEA. The CDR3 loop spans 13 amino acids. Trimming pared 6 bases from V and 2 bases from J, leaving 13 bases between. The CDR3 nucleotides read TGCAGCGTGACAAGACAGATACAAGAGACCCAGTACTTC. As protein: CSVTRQIQETQYF. Using reference TRBV29-1 and TRBJ2-5 for the parts outside the CDR3, the full variable domain is SAVISQKPSRDICQRGTSLTIQCQVDSQVTMMFWYRQQPGQSLTLIATANQGSEATYESGFVIDKFPISRPNLTFSTLTVSNMSPEDSSIYLCSVTRQIQETQYFGPGTRLLVL.

A note on this clone: The junction and the germline gene differ at one end; a read error may be behind it. CDR3 sequence: CASGDLRGETQYF. In nucleotides, the CDR3 is TGTGCCAGCGGTGACTTACGAGGGGAGACCCAGTACTTC. The chain carries TRBV2 and TRBJ2-5, with D possibly TRBD2 on 5 matching bases. This CDR3 contains 13 residues. Germline V gene sequence: CDR1 SNHLY, CDR2 FYNNEI.

CDR3 nucleotides: TGTGCCAGCAGCCCTACTAGCCCCCAAGAGACCCAGTACTTC. It yields the protein CASSPTSPQETQYF. The chain employs TRBV4-2 and TRBJ2-5; TRBD2 might be the D (6 bases). Germline lookup yields CDR1 LGHNA and CDR2 YNFKEQ. Trimming took off 4 bases at V and 1 base at J, with 10 bases between the two ends. This CDR3 comprises 14 residues.

The genes are TRBV28 and TRBJ1-4; 8 bases are shared with TRBD1. J was trimmed by 4 bases and V by 5 bases; bases with no gene match: 6. The CDR3 has 15 amino acids. CDR1 is MDHEN, CDR2 SYDVKM, per germline. This CDR3 reads CASSRGTGDNEKLFF. CDR3 nucleotides: TGTGCCAGCAGTCGGGGGACAGGCGATAATGAAAAACTGTTTTTT.

The chain combines TRBV5-1 with TRBJ1-2; D is ambiguous. The CDR3 has 17 amino acids. Per the germline V gene, CDR1 is SGHRS and CDR2 is YFSETQ. Between the trimmed V and J ends, which lost 1 base and 3 bases, there was a span of 19 bases. CDR3: CASSLLVTAGEDYGYTF. CDR3 DNA: TGCGCCAGCAGCTTGCTCGTGACCGCCGGGGAGGACTATGGCTACACCTTC.

The rearrangement uses TRBV19 and TRBJ1-1; the D gene is possibly TRBD1 (6 bases). This CDR3 comprises 13 residues. Trimming removed 11 bases at V and 0 bases at J, with 13 bases between. The germline CDR1 and CDR2 sequences are LNHDA and SQIVND (reference sequence). CDR3 coding DNA: TGTGCCGCCGGACAGCCGATGAACACTGAAGCTTTCTTT. It yields the protein CAAGQPMNTEAFF.

The gene calls are TRBV4-3 and TRBJ1-5; TRBD1 aligns across 8 bases. The CDR3 is 15 residues long. V was clipped by 4 bases and J by 0 bases; unmatched bases: 2. Germline V CDR1 and CDR2: LGHNA, YSLEER. The CDR3 DNA reads TGCGCCAGCAGCCGGGACAGGAGTAGCAATCAGCCCCAGCATTTT. This translates into CASSRDRSSNQPQHF.

V is TRBV7-2 and J is TRBJ2-7, with D possibly matching TRBD1 (6 bases). This CDR3 has 15 amino acids. CDR1 is SGHTA and CDR2 is FQGNSA in the germline V gene. Trimming took off 4 bases at V and 0 bases at J, with 13 bases between the two ends. CDR3 sequence: CASSSGTSYSYEQYF. The CDR3 DNA reads as TGTGCCAGCAGCTCCGGGACATCATACTCCTACGAGCAGTACTTC.

The rearrangement uses TRBV5-1 and TRBJ2-1; tentatively, D is TRBD1 (7 bases). This CDR3 region has 15 residues. CDR1 is SGHRS and CDR2 is YFSETQ in the germline V gene. Trimming left V 4 bases short and J 14 bases short, with 25 bases between. CDR3 in amino acids: CASSPGGYRGGVEFF. The CDR3 DNA reads as TGCGCCAGCAGCCCTGGAGGGTACAGGGGTGGGGTCGAGTTCTTC.

This chain joins TRBV7-6 and TRBJ2-5; perhaps TRBD2 as D (7 bases). Germline CDR1 is SGHVS and CDR2 is FNYEAQ. This CDR3 region has 16 residues. The V and J ends lost 5 bases and 5 bases respectively, with 21 bases between them. Here the CDR3 DNA reads TGTGCCAGCAGCCCCTTAGGGGGGGCCCTATCTGAGACCCAGTACTTC. Its translation: CASSPLGGALSETQYF.

V gene TRBV5-1 combines with J gene TRBJ2-4, with a weak D call TRBD1 (5 bases). Deletions cut 0 bases from V and 0 bases from J, with 10 bases between. The V gene's germline CDR1 is SGHRS and CDR2 YFSETQ. The CDR3 sequence is 16 residues long. The CDR3: CASSLGQHLAKNIQYF. CDR3 nucleotide sequence: TGCGCCAGCAGCTTGGGACAGCATCTAGCCAAAAACATTCAGTACTTC.

The chain is built from TRBV2 and TRBJ1-5, with unresolved D. This CDR3 is built from 13 residues. The V gene's germline CDR1 is SNHLY and CDR2 FYNNEI. Trimming stripped 6 bases from V and 7 bases from J, with 13 bases between. DNA of the CDR3: TGTGCCAGCAGGGAGTTGATCGGGCAGCCCCAGCATTTT. Translation gives CASRELIGQPQHF.